Here is one T cell receptor (beta chain) with its context. This sample was taken from a study of T cell changes during pregnancy in multiple sclerosis. V was pared by 4 bases and J by 5 bases, with 18 bases between. The CDR3 contains 15 residues. CDR1 is SGHDT, CDR2 YYEEEE, per germline. Produced via immunoSEQ multiplex PCR; TCRdb's table is partial and in-frame only. Found here are 20,000 or so clones, 75% to 90% of them singletons; the top ten hold 4.5% to 6%. The chain links TRBV5-6 to TRBJ2-5; possible D gene TRBD2, 7 bases. The starting material was CD8+ T cells from peripheral blood mononuclear cells, obtained in the third trimester of pregnancy. This receptor was identified in a female donor in good health, enrolled as a control in a pregnancy study. The CDR3 sequence is CASSEVTGGPETQYF. CDR3 coding DNA: TGTGCCAGCAGCGAAGTTACGGGGGGCCCGGAGACCCAGTACTTC. Drawing the rest from reference TRBV5-6 and TRBJ2-5, the complete variable domain is DAGVTQSPTHLIKTRGQQVTLRCSPKSGHDTVSWYQQALGQGPQFIFQYYEEEERQRGNFPDRFSGHQFPNYSSELNVNALLLGDSALYLCASSEVTGGPETQYFGPGTRLLVL.